Below, 15 T cell receptor beta chains from the same sample are listed, as sequenced in a study of blood T cell repertoires in COVID-19. Using immunoSEQ multiplex PCR, the repertoire was profiled, and TCRdb retains in-frame clones only, with some absent. Of around 15,000 clones in the sample, 70% to 90% are singletons; the top ten hold 9% to 12%. Sequencing was performed on peripheral blood. Receptors were obtained from an elderly man with acute or convalescent COVID-19.

The CDR3 bases are TGTGCCACCAGTGATTCGAAGGGGCAATTCGGCGGGGAGCTGTTTTTT. Residues: CATSDSKGQFGGELFF. V is TRBV24-1 and J is TRBJ2-2, with D perhaps matching TRBD1 (5 bases). Germline V CDR1 and CDR2: KGHDR, SFDVKD. The germline V and J ends were trimmed by 2 bases and 7 bases, with 16 bases remaining between them. The length of the CDR3 is 16 residues.

This clone was counted a single time. This chain joins TRBV24-1 and TRBJ2-1, with D perhaps matching TRBD1 (6 bases). The CDR3 sequence is 15 residues long. V lost 3 bases to trimming and J lost 6 bases, with 14 bases between them. CDR1 is KGHDR, CDR2 SFDVKD, per germline. The CDR3 nucleotides read TGTGCCACCAGTGATCCCGGGACACCTTCCAATGAGCAGTTCTTC. This sequence encodes CATSDPGTPSNEQFF.

This sequence joins TRBV25-1 and TRBJ1-1; TRBD1 matches 7 bases. The CDR3 contains 14 residues. V shed 6 bases, J shed 0 bases, and the junction held 4 bases outside the gene matches. In germline, CDR1 is MGHDK, CDR2 SYGVNS. CDR3 bases: TGTGCCAGCAGGGAGACAGGGTTGAACACTGAAGCTTTCTTT. Protein product: CASRETGLNTEAFF.

The V and J genes are TRBV6-2 or TRBV6-3 and TRBJ2-5, with D perhaps TRBD2 (6 bases). Germline-derived CDR1 and CDR2 are MNHEY and SVGEGT. Between the trimmed V and J ends, which lost 2 bases and 5 bases, there was a span of 15 bases. CDR3 length equals 15 residues. CDR3 sequence (DNA): TGTGCCAGCAGTTACGGGAATCGGGGGTCGGAGACCCAGTACTTC. This codes for CASSYGNRGSETQYF.

The chain links TRBV5-1 to TRBJ2-5, with a weak D call TRBD2 (6 bases). Trimming stripped 4 bases from V and 2 bases from J, with 12 bases between. This CDR3 region has 14 residues. The germline CDR1 and CDR2 sequences are SGHRS and YFSETQ. CDR3 in amino acids: CASSPRGSQETQYF. CDR3 bases: TGCGCCAGCAGCCCTCGGGGGAGTCAAGAGACCCAGTACTTC.

The chain employs TRBV4-2 and TRBJ1-5; 9 bases are a match to TRBD1. V trimming: 0 bases; J trimming: 5 bases; junction bases outside the gene matches: 2. The CDR3 runs to 15 residues. CDR1 and CDR2 from the germline V gene are LGHNA and YNFKEQ. Written as DNA, the CDR3 is TGTGCCAGCAGCCAAGAAACAGGGGGCTATCAGCCCCAGCATTTT. The encoded protein is CASSQETGGYQPQHF.

The rearrangement joins TRBV7-9 to TRBJ1-1, with TRBD1 identical over 8 bases. Germline CDR1 and CDR2: SEHNR and FQNEAQ (reference sequence). The CDR3 is 14 amino acids. Unmatched junction bases numbered 3, after V lost 1 base and J lost 5 bases. CDR3 sequence: CASSLDTGGTEAFF. The CDR3 coding sequence is TGTGCCAGCAGCTTAGACACAGGGGGAACTGAAGCTTTCTTT.

V and J are TRBV28 and TRBJ1-2; the match to TRBD1 covers 9 bases. The V and J ends lost 5 bases and 4 bases, in that order; junction bases with no gene match: 8. The CDR3 length is 15 residues. Germline CDR1 and CDR2: MDHEN and SYDVKM. CDR3 nucleotides: TGTGCCAGCAGTCCATGGGACAGGGAAAGCTATGGCTACACCTTC. It translates to CASSPWDRESYGYTF.

The genes are TRBV18 and TRBJ1-2, with a weak D call TRBD1 (5 bases). This CDR3 region has 14 residues. CDR1 is KGHSH and CDR2 is LQKENI in the germline V gene. The ends were cut back, 6 bases at V and 6 bases at J, with 17 bases in the middle. This chain's CDR3 is CASSSTQGFNGYTF. The DNA for the CDR3 is TGTGCCAGCTCCTCGACCCAGGGTTTTAATGGCTACACCTTC.

The chain employs TRBV25-1 and TRBJ1-6; D may be TRBD1 (6 bases). CDR3 length: 13 residues. Trimming pared 5 bases from V and 10 bases from J, leaving 12 bases between. Germline V CDR1 and CDR2: MGHDK, SYGVNS. The CDR3 DNA is TGTGCCAGCAGTCGACAGGTCTCGTCACCCCTCCACTTT. Protein product: CASSRQVSSPLHF.

The gene calls are TRBV5-4 and TRBJ2-1, with 11 positions matching TRBD2. CDR1 is SGHNT and CDR2 is YYREEE in the germline V gene (reference sequence). With V trimmed by 4 bases and J by 4 bases, 4 bases remained unmatched. This CDR3 contains 15 residues. CDR3 sequence reads: CASSHPSGGYNEQFF. The CDR3 DNA reads TGTGCCAGCAGCCACCCTAGCGGGGGGTACAATGAGCAGTTCTTC.

This clone is a singleton in its sample. The chain employs TRBV5-8 and TRBJ1-5; 12 bases line up with TRBD1. V was clipped by 5 bases and J by 3 bases; unmatched bases: 3. The CDR3 contains 15 residues. Germline CDR1 and CDR2: SGHTS and YDEGEE. The chain's CDR3 is CASSRDRGPNQPQHF. CDR3 in DNA: TGTGCCAGCAGTCGGGACAGGGGGCCCAATCAGCCCCAGCATTTT.

This chain links TRBV2 with TRBJ1-2, with unresolved D. Germline loops: CDR1 SNHLY, CDR2 FYNNEI. The V gene lost 6 bases and the J gene lost 4 bases, with 15 bases spanning the gap. The CDR3 runs 14 residues. CDR3 loop: CASRTDGPSYGYTF. The CDR3, as DNA: TGTGCCAGCAGGACTGATGGTCCCTCCTATGGCTACACCTTC. Using reference TRBV2 and TRBJ1-2 for the parts outside the CDR3, the full variable domain is EPEVTQTPSHQVTQMGQEVILRCVPISNHLYFYWYRQILGQKVEFLVSFYNNEISEKSEIFDDQFSVERPDGSNFTLKIRSTKLEDSAMYFCASRTDGPSYGYTFGSGTRLTVV.

The CDR3 is CASSQGPGGYGYTF. DNA of the CDR3: TGTGCCAGCAGCCAAGGGCCGGGGGGCTATGGCTACACCTTC. This chain connects TRBV3-1 (or the pseudogene TRBV3-2) to TRBJ1-2; tentatively, D is TRBD1 (5 bases). This CDR3 region has 14 residues. Germline V gene data show CDR1 as LGHDT and CDR2 as YNNKEL (reference sequence). The V end was cut by 1 base, the J end by 4 bases, with 10 bases between.

The chain has TRBV11-2 and TRBJ2-5; 10 bases line up with TRBD1. The V and J ends lost 4 bases and 5 bases, in that order; junction bases with no gene match: 4. Germline CDR1 reads SGHAT; CDR2 reads FQNNGV. There are 14 residues in the CDR3. The CDR3 reads CASSSLTGGETQYF. CDR3 coding DNA: TGTGCCAGCAGCTCCTTGACAGGGGGCGAGACCCAGTACTTC. The complete variable domain, with remaining parts taken from reference TRBV11-2 and TRBJ2-5, reads EAGVAQSPRYKIIEKRQSVAFWCNPISGHATLYWYQQILGQGPKLLIQFQNNGVVDDSQLPKDRFSAERLKGVDSTLKIQPAKLEDSAVYLCASSSLTGGETQYFGPGTRLLVL.